This T cell receptor beta chain was recovered during a study of T cells after yellow fever vaccination. Points from the study as a whole: On re-exposure, the response was weaker but peaked faster, at day 5 versus 15. Few clonotypes appeared in both CD4 and CD8 compartments.

To note about this clonotype: What it recognizes is unknown.

TCRdb itself ran the 5' RACE reads through MiXCR, one entry per CDR3 protein. The table has almost 600,000 distinct CDR3 sequences, roughly 12% seen once; the top ten hold over 13%. The CDR3 covers 22 residues. V lost 3 bases and J lost 0; bases outside the gene matches: 18. This specimen consisted of PBMCs, obtained on the day of the yellow fever booster vaccination. The gene calls are TRBV12-3 or TRBV12-4 and TRBJ2-1; TRBD2 aligns across 12 bases. This clonotype was sampled from a man under 40 who received the YFV17D yellow fever vaccine. CDR3 sequence reads: CASSFLQPLAGGRRSSYNEQFF. In nucleotides, the CDR3 is TGTGCCAGCAGTTTCCTCCAGCCCCTAGCGGGAGGGCGCCGTAGCTCCTACAATGAGCAGTTCTTC.